These 16 T cell receptor beta chains came from one sample sequenced in a study of graft-versus-host responses after intestinal transplantation (dated by TCRdb to 2020 to 2022). Libraries were constructed by the immunoSEQ multiplex PCR assay. The table comes from immuneACCESS by way of TCRdb, which keeps in-frame sequences with V and J called. Part of the clones is missing from these tables; in studies checked, under half for an unresolved V gene and the rest for unknown reasons. Across this sample there are 40,000 or so clones, with around four fifths seen only once. Jointly, the top ten make up about 3.5% of the sample. The input for sequencing was PBMCs, taken less than 1,400 days after transplant. The receptors stem from a human patient who received an intestinal transplant, so some T cells may come from the graft donor.

This sequence joins TRBV28 and TRBJ1-3; no firm D call. The CDR3 spans 12 residues. Trimming took off 3 bases at V and 16 bases at J, with 16 bases between the two ends. Germline V CDR1 and CDR2: MDHEN, SYDVKM. This CDR3 reads CASSFSNGHTYF. CDR3 nucleotide sequence: TGTGCCAGCAGTTTTAGTAACGGCCACACGTATTTT. Full variable domain (missing parts from reference TRBV28 and TRBJ1-3): DVKVTQSSRYLVKRTGEKVFLECVQDMDHENMFWYRQDPGLGLRLIYFSYDVKMKEKGDIPEGYSVSREKKERFSLILESASTNQTSMYLCASSFSNGHTYFGEGSWLTVV.

The chain is built from TRBV5-1 and TRBJ2-7, with 8 bases matching TRBD1. The ends lost 6 bases at V and 3 bases at J; junction bases unmatched: 5. The germline CDR1 and CDR2 sequences are SGHRS and YFSETQ. CDR3 length equals 13 residues. The CDR3 DNA is TGCGCCAGCACCGGACAGGGACACTACGAGCAGTACTTC. It encodes CASTGQGHYEQYF.

V gene TRBV2 combines with J gene TRBJ2-4; maybe TRBD2 (7 bases). This CDR3 is 13 amino acids long. V was trimmed by 5 bases and J by 6 bases, leaving 11 bases between them. The germline V gene has CDR1 SNHLY and CDR2 FYNNEI. The CDR3 loop is CASSRGGGNIQYF. As DNA, the CDR3 is TGTGCCAGCAGTAGGGGGGGCGGAAACATTCAGTACTTC.

The J gene is TRBJ1-4, the V gene TRBV6-1; 10 bases fit TRBD1. The V and J ends lost 2 bases and 7 bases, in that order; junction bases with no gene match: 4. This CDR3 spans 15 amino acids. Per germline, CDR1 MNHNS and CDR2 SASEGT. The CDR3 region has the DNA TGTGCCAGCAGTGAACCGGGACAGGGGTTTGAAAAACTGTTTTTT. It translates to CASSEPGQGFEKLFF.

The chain has TRBV2 and TRBJ2-2; D tentatively reads TRBD1 or TRBD2 (5 bases each). There are 13 residues in the CDR3. Germline CDR1 and CDR2: SNHLY and FYNNEI. Trimming removed 0 bases at V and 16 bases at J, with 15 bases between. The CDR3 protein is CASSEAPGPGGFF. The CDR3 DNA is TGTGCCAGCAGTGAAGCGCCGGGACCAGGAGGGTTTTTT.

The V and J genes are TRBV19 and TRBJ2-7; D is ambiguous. Germline values: CDR1 LNHDA, CDR2 SQIVND (reference sequence). With 0 bases removed from V and 10 bases from J, the gap between germline ends came to 13 bases. This CDR3 region has 13 residues. Here the CDR3 reads CASSIDLTRNQYF. The CDR3 DNA follows: TGTGCCAGTAGTATAGATCTCACCAGAAATCAGTACTTC.

The rearrangement joins TRBV9 to TRBJ1-3, with D perhaps TRBD1 (6 bases). V was pared by 4 bases and J by 0 bases, with 14 bases between. From germline, CDR1 is SGDLS and CDR2 YYNGEE. The CDR3 sequence is 16 residues long. The CDR3 is CASSPRDTSSGNTIYF. The CDR3 DNA is TGTGCCAGCAGCCCCAGGGACACAAGCTCTGGAAACACCATATATTTT.

This clone appeared a single time. The J gene is TRBJ2-1, the V gene TRBV19; possible D gene TRBD2, 6 bases. V was clipped by 5 bases and J by 1 base, with 6 bases between them. Germline CDR1 LNHDA, CDR2 SQIVND (reference sequence). CDR3 size: 13 residues. The CDR3 loop reads CASSLASYNEQFF. The CDR3, as DNA: TGTGCCAGTAGTCTAGCGTCCTACAATGAGCAGTTCTTC.

This chain links TRBV5-4 with TRBJ1-3; D gene unclear. V was trimmed by 0 bases and J by 0 bases, leaving 4 bases between them. Germline loops: CDR1 SGHNT, CDR2 YYREEE (reference sequence). The CDR3 spans 14 residues. The CDR3 protein is CASSLDTSGNTIYF. The CDR3 nucleotides are TGTGCCAGCAGCTTGGACACCTCTGGAAACACCATATATTTT.

This clone was seen a handful of times. The rearrangement links TRBV11-2 to TRBJ2-3; 10 bases are a match to TRBD2. Germline V gene sequence: CDR1 SGHAT, CDR2 FQNNGV. The CDR3 loop spans 16 amino acids. V shed 5 bases, J shed 3 bases, and the junction held 8 bases outside the gene matches. The CDR3 nucleotides are TGTGCCAGCAGCCGACAGTCTAGCGGGAGTACAGATACGCAGTATTTT. Encoded protein: CASSRQSSGSTDTQYF.

CDR3 sequence reads: CSVAPGTHEQYF. In DNA, the CDR3 is TGCAGCGTTGCGCCAGGGACCCACGAGCAGTACTTC. The chain uses TRBV29-1 and TRBJ2-7; either TRBD1 or TRBD2 may supply D (5 bases each). The ends were cut back, 4 bases at V and 5 bases at J, with 12 bases in the middle. The CDR3 spans 12 residues. Germline CDR1 reads SQVTM; CDR2 reads ANQGSEA.

CDR3 bases: TGTGCCAGTAGTTCGCCACAGGGAGGGGAGCAGTACTTC. Amino acids: CASSSPQGGEQYF. The rearrangement joins TRBV19 to TRBJ2-7; D may be TRBD2 (7 bases). Germline loops: CDR1 LNHDA, CDR2 SQIVND (reference sequence). Deletions cut 5 bases from V and 7 bases from J, with 15 bases between. This CDR3 is 13 amino acids long. The whole variable domain, remainder taken from reference TRBV19 and TRBJ2-7, is DGGITQSPKYLFRKEGQNVTLSCEQNLNHDAMYWYRQDPGQGLRLIYYSQIVNDFQKGDIAEGYSVSREKKESFPLTVTSAQKNPTAFYLCASSSPQGGEQYFGPGTRLTVT.

This sequence joins TRBV6-1 and TRBJ1-3, with D unclear. CDR3 length: 12 amino acids. Looked up from germline, CDR1 is MNHNS and CDR2 is SASEGT. V was cut by 5 bases and J by 3 bases, with 5 bases left in between. Here the CDR3 reads CASSLGGNTIYF. The CDR3 bases are TGTGCCAGCAGTTTAGGTGGAAACACCATATATTTT.

This clone was detected only once. The J gene is TRBJ1-1, the V gene TRBV6-6; 7 bases agree with TRBD1. This CDR3 has 16 amino acids. CDR1 is MNHNY and CDR2 is SVGAGI in the germline V gene (reference sequence). Trimming at V came to 0 bases and at J to 5 bases, leaving 9 bases not matched to a gene. CDR3 in amino acids: CASSYSNYRGYTEAFF. As DNA, the CDR3 is TGTGCCAGCAGTTACTCGAATTACAGGGGATATACTGAAGCTTTCTTT.

The gene calls are TRBV9 and TRBJ2-1; the D call may be TRBD1 or TRBD2 (5 bases each). The CDR3 runs to 14 residues. V was trimmed by 0 bases and J by 1 base, leaving 5 bases between them. Germline-derived CDR1 and CDR2 are SGDLS and YYNGEE. In DNA form, the CDR3 reads TGTGCCAGCAGCGTAGGGGGGTCCTACAATGAGCAGTTCTTC. Residues: CASSVGGSYNEQFF.

The chain is built from TRBV25-1 and TRBJ1-2, with TRBD1 matching over 9 bases. Germline lookup yields CDR1 MGHDK and CDR2 SYGVNS. The CDR3 has 14 amino acids. Germline trimming cut 6 bases from V and 4 bases from J; bases unmatched to any gene: 6. CDR3 sequence reads: CASRGQGLSYGYTF. CDR3 nucleotides: TGTGCCAGCAGGGGACAGGGATTATCCTATGGCTACACCTTC.